What follows are 29 T cell receptor beta chains derived from one specimen sequenced in a study of blood T cell repertoires in COVID-19. Clones were read by immunoSEQ multiplex PCR, and TCRdb kept only the in-frame ones, dropping some. The top ten hold over 6.5% of the sample, which has about 200,000 clones, 65% to 85% seen once. The material sequenced was PBMCs or T cells enriched from blood (not recorded which). The receptors originated from a man aged 35-49 years who had recovered from COVID-19.

This clone was counted a single time. The chain carries TRBV27 and TRBJ1-2; TRBD1 matches at 7 bases. With 2 bases clipped from V and 0 bases from J, the junction kept 6 bases outside the gene matches. The germline V gene encodes CDR1 MNHEY and CDR2 SMNVEV (reference sequence). There are 16 residues in the CDR3. The CDR3 protein is CASSLVARGANYGYTF. The DNA for the CDR3 is TGTGCCAGCAGTTTAGTGGCCAGGGGGGCTAACTATGGCTACACCTTC.

The chain links TRBV7-8 to TRBJ1-1; D gene unclear. V lost 1 base, J lost 1 base, and 4 bases lay in between. From germline, CDR1 is SGHVS and CDR2 FQNEAQ. The length of the CDR3 is 13 residues. This chain's CDR3 is CASSLGRNTEAFF. CDR3 nucleotides: TGTGCCAGCAGCTTAGGGAGGAACACTGAAGCTTTCTTT.

The V gene is TRBV7-9, the J gene TRBJ2-1, with D uncertain. The ends were cut back, 1 base at V and 8 bases at J, with 6 bases in the middle. CDR1 SEHNR and CDR2 FQNEAQ come from the germline V gene (reference sequence). This CDR3 has 12 amino acids. CDR3 sequence (DNA): TGTGCCAGCAGCTTAGGAGGAGATGAGCAGTTCTTC. Translating gives CASSLGGDEQFF.

The chain carries TRBV27 and TRBJ2-2; D might be TRBD2 (6 bases). Germline V CDR1 and CDR2: MNHEY, SMNVEV (reference sequence). The V end lost 2 bases, the J end lost 3 bases, and 13 bases lay between the germline ends. This CDR3 is built from 16 residues. The CDR3 loop reads CASSLAGLLYTGELFF. The CDR3 DNA follows: TGTGCCAGCAGTTTAGCGGGACTCCTATACACCGGGGAGCTGTTTTTT.

The chain is built from TRBV4-1 and TRBJ1-3; D ambiguous. Trimming pared 2 bases from V and 0 bases from J, leaving 11 bases between. CDR3 length: 16 amino acids. In germline, CDR1 is MGHRA, CDR2 YSYEKL. CDR3 DNA: TGCGCCAGCAGCCAAAGCCAATACCGCTCTGGAAACACCATATATTTT. Translation gives CASSQSQYRSGNTIYF.

This sequence joins TRBV2 and TRBJ1-5; D gene ambiguous. CDR3 length: 16 amino acids. Germline V CDR1 and CDR2: SNHLY, FYNNEI. V was pared by 4 bases and J by 3 bases, with 16 bases between. CDR3: CASSVLSRRNNQPQHF. The CDR3 DNA sequence: TGTGCCAGCAGTGTTTTAAGTAGGAGGAACAATCAGCCCCAGCATTTT. The variable domain in full, with the rest retrieved from reference TRBV2 and TRBJ1-5, is EPEVTQTPSHQVTQMGQEVILRCVPISNHLYFYWYRQILGQKVEFLVSFYNNEISEKSEIFDDQFSVERPDGSNFTLKIRSTKLEDSAMYFCASSVLSRRNNQPQHFGDGTRLSIL.

The chain carries TRBV7-6 and TRBJ2-1; TRBD1 matches at 7 bases. CDR3 length equals 16 residues. The V segment lost 1 base and the J segment 9 bases; nucleotides outside the gene matches: 12. The germline V gene encodes CDR1 SGHVS and CDR2 FNYEAQ. CDR3 in DNA: TGTGCCAGCAGCTTAGTCGGACAGGATGGCCGGGCTGAGCAGTTCTTC. Translation gives CASSLVGQDGRAEQFF.

The rearrangement links TRBV6-6 to TRBJ1-5; unclear D gene. Trimming pared 1 base from V and 0 bases from J, leaving 7 bases between. The CDR3 contains 15 residues. Germline assignment: CDR1 MNHNY and CDR2 SVGAGI (reference sequence). CDR3 loop: CASSYLADSNQPQHF. In nucleotides, the CDR3 is TGTGCCAGCAGTTACTTGGCAGATAGCAATCAGCCCCAGCATTTT.

This clone was found a few times. At one end the junction does not follow the germline gene, possibly because of a read error. The V gene is TRBV6-5, the J gene TRBJ2-2; 7 bases align to TRBD1. CDR3 size: 16 residues. Germline lookup yields CDR1 MNHEY and CDR2 SVGAGI. The CDR3 DNA sequence: TGTGCCAGCACTTACGGACAGGCAACGAACACCGGGGAGCTGTTTTTT. This encodes CASTYGQATNTGELFF.

As DNA, the CDR3 is TGCGCCAGCAGCTTAGACAGGGGCGAGCAGTACTTC. Translation gives CASSLDRGEQYF. J is TRBJ2-7 and V is TRBV5-1; 8 nucleotides align to TRBD1. CDR1 is SGHRS and CDR2 is YFSETQ in the germline V gene. The CDR3 is 12 residues long. V lost 2 bases and J lost 6; bases outside the gene matches: 1.

The V call is TRBV2, the J call TRBJ2-1, with TRBD2 as a possible D gene (5 bases). CDR3 size: 13 residues. Germline loops: CDR1 SNHLY, CDR2 FYNNEI. Deletions cut 3 bases from V and 11 bases from J, with 14 bases between. The CDR3 sequence is CASSDMRVWKQFF. The CDR3 DNA reads as TGTGCCAGCAGTGACATGCGGGTCTGGAAGCAGTTCTTC.

This rearrangement joins TRBV11-3 to TRBJ2-5; D gene uncertain. Germline lookup yields CDR1 SGHNT and CDR2 YENEEA. Trimming took 5 bases from V and 5 from J, leaving 12 bases between them. The CDR3 sequence is 13 residues long. This CDR3 is CASSAFVGETQYF. The CDR3 DNA sequence: TGTGCCAGCAGCGCTTTCGTCGGGGAGACCCAGTACTTC.

Written as DNA, the CDR3 is TGTGCCAGCAGTTTGAGGGGGTCGGATGGCTACACCTTC. Its protein is CASSLRGSDGYTF. The chain recombines TRBV27 with TRBJ1-2; D possibly corresponds to TRBD1 (6 bases). The CDR3 covers 13 residues. V lost 3 bases and J lost 6, with 11 bases in between. Germline values: CDR1 MNHEY, CDR2 SMNVEV (reference sequence).

J is TRBJ1-1 and V is TRBV7-8; D is perhaps TRBD1 (6 bases). This CDR3 has 14 amino acids. Trimming stripped 6 bases from V and 4 bases from J, with 15 bases between. The germline V gene encodes CDR1 SGHVS and CDR2 FQNEAQ. The CDR3 protein is CASRRTGQSTEAFF. CDR3 nucleotide sequence: TGTGCCAGCAGAAGAACGGGACAAAGCACTGAAGCTTTCTTT.

The rearrangement links TRBV2 to TRBJ1-6, with 8 bases lining up with TRBD1. This CDR3 comprises 13 residues. Per the germline V gene, CDR1 is SNHLY and CDR2 is FYNNEI. Trimming removed 9 bases from V and 7 bases from J; junction bases left unmatched: 5. The CDR3 DNA follows: TGTGCCAGTCGGACAGGGAGAAATTCACCCCTCCACTTT. Translated, it gives CASRTGRNSPLHF. The full variable domain, rest sourced from reference TRBV2 and TRBJ1-6, is EPEVTQTPSHQVTQMGQEVILRCVPISNHLYFYWYRQILGQKVEFLVSFYNNEISEKSEIFDDQFSVERPDGSNFTLKIRSTKLEDSAMYFCASRTGRNSPLHFGNGTRLTVT.

This sequence joins TRBV30 and TRBJ1-5, with a possible D match to TRBD1 (5 bases). Germline CDR1 is GTSNPN and CDR2 is SVGIG (reference sequence). V lost 4 bases, J lost 1 base, and 11 bases lay in between. The CDR3 spans 14 residues. The CDR3: CAWNQGTSNQPQHF. CDR3 DNA sequence: TGTGCCTGGAATCAGGGAACGAGCAATCAGCCCCAGCATTTT.

The genes are TRBV20-1 and TRBJ2-7; D is perhaps TRBD2 (6 bases). Germline loops: CDR1 DFQATT, CDR2 SNEGSKA (reference sequence). V shed 3 bases and J shed 2 bases, with 11 bases lying between them. The CDR3 is made up of 13 amino acids. The CDR3 nucleotides are TGCAGTGCTAGTAGGGCTAGCGCCTACGAGCAGTACTTC. Protein: CSASRASAYEQYF.

In its sample, this clone was seen a few times. The chain combines TRBV5-1 with TRBJ1-1; the match to TRBD1 covers 8 bases. Germline CDR1 is SGHRS and CDR2 is YFSETQ. The CDR3 totals 14 residues. V shed 4 bases, J shed 5 bases, and the junction held 7 bases outside the gene matches. CDR3 sequence (DNA): TGCGCCAGCAGCGAAGGACAGGGTCTGACTGAAGCTTTCTTT. Amino acid sequence: CASSEGQGLTEAFF.

V is TRBV30 and J is TRBJ1-3; D possibly corresponds to TRBD1 (5 bases). The CDR3 spans 13 residues. Trimming left V 0 bases short and J 2 bases short, with 5 bases between. Germline CDR1 GTSNPN, CDR2 SVGIG (reference sequence). CDR3 bases: TGTGCCTGGAGTGTACAGGCTGGAAACACCATATATTTT. The encoded protein is CAWSVQAGNTIYF. The variable domain in full, completed from reference TRBV30 and TRBJ1-3, reads SQTIHQWPATLVQPVGSPLSLECTVEGTSNPNLYWYRQAAGRGLQLLFYSVGIGQISSEVPQNLSASRPQDRQFILSSKKLLLSDSGFYLCAWSVQAGNTIYFGEGSWLTVV.

The rearrangement links TRBV30 to TRBJ1-4, with D perhaps TRBD1 (5 bases). The length of the CDR3 is 20 residues. Germline CDR1 reads GTSNPN; CDR2 reads SVGIG (reference sequence). V dropped 0 bases and J dropped 0 bases, with 23 bases sitting between them. The CDR3 coding sequence is TGTGCCTGGAGTGTACGATGGGGATACCAAGGGGCCGCAACTAATGAAAAACTGTTTTTT. Protein product: CAWSVRWGYQGAATNEKLFF. Complete variable domain (other parts from reference TRBV30 and TRBJ1-4): SQTIHQWPATLVQPVGSPLSLECTVEGTSNPNLYWYRQAAGRGLQLLFYSVGIGQISSEVPQNLSASRPQDRQFILSSKKLLLSDSGFYLCAWSVRWGYQGAATNEKLFFGSGTQLSVL.

This clone was detected only a few times. The chain carries TRBV30 and TRBJ1-2; D ambiguous. V was cut by 3 bases and J by 1 base, with 15 bases left in between. Per germline, CDR1 GTSNPN and CDR2 SVGIG (reference sequence). The length of the CDR3 is 15 residues. CDR3 residues: CAWRDLEGFNYGYTF. The CDR3 nucleotides read TGTGCCTGGAGGGATCTAGAGGGTTTTAACTATGGCTACACCTTC.

The chain uses TRBV29-1 and TRBJ1-2; TRBD1 aligns across 7 bases. V was pared by 2 bases and J by 4 bases, with 7 bases of the junction left unmatched. CDR1 is SQVTM, CDR2 ANQGSEA, per germline. CDR3 length: 14 amino acids. The CDR3 loop reads CSVELGGRGYGYTF. DNA of the CDR3: TGCAGCGTTGAACTAGGGGGCAGAGGCTATGGCTACACCTTC. The full variable domain, rest sourced from reference TRBV29-1 and TRBJ1-2, is SAVISQKPSRDICQRGTSLTIQCQVDSQVTMMFWYRQQPGQSLTLIATANQGSEATYESGFVIDKFPISRPNLTFSTLTVSNMSPEDSSIYLCSVELGGRGYGYTFGSGTRLTVV.

This clone was seen only once. The gene calls are TRBV5-4 and TRBJ1-4; D possibly corresponds to TRBD1 (5 bases). CDR3 length: 13 amino acids. Trimming took off 3 bases at V and 6 bases at J, with 9 bases between the two ends. Per germline, CDR1 SGHNT and CDR2 YYREEE (reference sequence). The DNA of the CDR3 is TGTGCCAGCAGCTCCGGGGGGGATGAAAAACTGTTTTTT. Translated: CASSSGGDEKLFF.

The chain recombines TRBV5-1 with TRBJ1-1; maybe TRBD1 (6 bases). V lost 0 bases to trimming and J lost 0 bases, with 9 bases between them. The CDR3 is 15 residues long. Germline loops: CDR1 SGHRS, CDR2 YFSETQ. DNA of the CDR3: TGCGCCAGCAGCTTGGCAGGGGCCATGAACACTGAAGCTTTCTTT. This sequence encodes CASSLAGAMNTEAFF.

This chain connects TRBV5-1 to TRBJ2-5; 10 nucleotides align to TRBD2. This CDR3 contains 21 residues. Per the germline V gene, CDR1 is SGHRS and CDR2 is YFSETQ. The V and J ends lost 0 bases and 2 bases, in that order; junction bases with no gene match: 19. The CDR3 sequence: CASSLVPVRSGGAVWQETQYF. The DNA of the CDR3 is TGCGCCAGCAGCTTGGTTCCCGTGCGCAGCGGGGGGGCGGTTTGGCAAGAGACCCAGTACTTC.

The V and J genes are TRBV5-1 and TRBJ1-1; 7 bases match TRBD1. Germline assignment: CDR1 SGHRS and CDR2 YFSETQ. V lost 5 bases, J lost 11 bases, and 9 bases stayed unmatched. The CDR3 spans 12 residues. CDR3 region: CASSQGQAPAFF. Written as DNA, the CDR3 is TGCGCCAGCAGTCAAGGACAGGCCCCGGCTTTCTTT.

The genes are TRBV7-9 and TRBJ1-5; D not certain. This CDR3 comprises 18 residues. In germline, CDR1 is SEHNR, CDR2 FQNEAQ (reference sequence). V was trimmed by 1 base and J by 3 bases, leaving 19 bases between them. CDR3 DNA sequence: TGTGCCAGCAGCTTAGAGTTTCCGGGGAGGTCCGTCAATCAGCCCCAGCATTTT. Translation gives CASSLEFPGRSVNQPQHF. Combining the CDR3 with reference TRBV7-9 and TRBJ1-5 gives the whole variable domain DTGVSQNPRHKITKRGQNVTFRCDPISEHNRLYWYRQTLGQGPEFLTYFQNEAQLEKSRLLSDRFSAERPKGSFSTLEIQRTEQGDSAMYLCASSLEFPGRSVNQPQHFGDGTRLSIL.

V is TRBV10-3 and J is TRBJ1-1; a weak D match, TRBD1 (6 bases). V was shortened by 6 bases and J by 0 bases, with 14 bases between the two germline ends. CDR3 size: 15 residues. Germline V gene data show CDR1 as ENHRY and CDR2 as SYGVKD. The CDR3 region has the DNA TGTGCCATCAGGGAGAAAGACAGGTTGAACACTGAAGCTTTCTTT. It encodes CAIREKDRLNTEAFF.

Comments on this clone: This CDR3 is also generated by other DNA sequences in the sample. The V and J genes are TRBV11-2 and TRBJ1-5; D is possibly TRBD1 (5 bases). This CDR3 has 14 residues. The V and J ends lost 0 bases and 4 bases respectively, with 7 bases between them. CDR1 SGHAT and CDR2 FQNNGV come from the germline V gene. The CDR3 loop is CASSLERGNQPQHF. The DNA for the CDR3 is TGTGCCAGCAGCTTAGAGCGGGGGAATCAGCCCCAGCATTTT.